Presented here are 11 T cell receptor beta chains from one specimen sequenced in a study of shared clonotypes between healthy human individuals. TCRdb's table, derived via immunoSEQ multiplex PCR, lists solely in-frame clones and lacks some. Of about 2.4 million clones listed, 93% are singletons. Source material: naive CD4+ T cells from PBMCs. Subset indicated: CD45RA+ positively selected. The receptors here all came from a young man in good health. Some clones in this sample may be carry-over from other donors' samples.

The chain couples TRBV10-3 to TRBJ2-4; TRBD1 matches at 11 bases. V shed 6 bases and J 9 bases; nucleotides not matched to a gene: 4. CDR3 size: 13 residues. The germline gives CDR1 ENHRY, CDR2 SYGVKD. The CDR3 sequence is CAIRGQGEVIQYF. For the CDR3, the DNA is TGTGCCATCAGGGGACAGGGGGAAGTCATTCAGTACTTC.

As to this clone: Different DNA sequences within this sample yield the same CDR3. This chain links TRBV5-4 with TRBJ2-5; unclear D gene. The CDR3 has 12 amino acids. Germline loops: CDR1 SGHNT, CDR2 YYREEE (reference sequence). Between the trimmed V and J ends, which lost 4 bases and 2 bases, there was a span of 6 bases. CDR3: CASSPFQETQYF. The CDR3 region has the DNA TGTGCCAGCAGCCCCTTTCAAGAGACCCAGTACTTC.

The rearrangement links TRBV5-1 to TRBJ2-3; TRBD2 agrees at 10 bases. Looked up from germline, CDR1 is SGHRS and CDR2 is YFSETQ. V lost 4 bases, J lost 4 bases, and 6 bases stayed unmatched. The CDR3 sequence is 15 residues long. The CDR3 is CASSPLAGGADTQYF. The CDR3 region has the DNA TGCGCCAGCAGCCCCTTAGCGGGAGGTGCAGATACGCAGTATTTT.

The chain recombines TRBV28 with TRBJ2-7; D is unclear. V was clipped by 3 bases and J by 12 bases, with 18 bases between them. The CDR3 spans 13 residues. Germline V gene lookup returns CDR1 MDHEN and CDR2 SYDVKM. CDR3 nucleotide sequence: TGTGCCAGCAGTTTTAGTAGGATGGAGAGCTGGTACTTC. It is translated as CASSFSRMESWYF.

This chain links TRBV11-2 with TRBJ2-1, with D tentatively TRBD1 (6 bases). Germline V lookup: CDR1 SGHAT, CDR2 FQNNGV. The CDR3 totals 15 residues. The V gene lost 2 bases and the J gene lost 5 bases, with 13 bases spanning the gap. The CDR3 region has the DNA TGTGCCAGCAGCTTACTAACAGGGAAAAACAATGAGCAGTTCTTC. This codes for CASSLLTGKNNEQFF.

The chain has TRBV6-1 and TRBJ2-7, with TRBD1 as a possible D gene (6 bases). V was shortened by 10 bases and J by 4 bases, with 17 bases between the two germline ends. Germline V lookup: CDR1 MNHNS, CDR2 SASEGT. The length of the CDR3 is 13 residues. The CDR3 here is CANARDGQYEQYF. CDR3 DNA sequence: TGTGCCAACGCCCGGGACGGACAGTACGAGCAGTACTTC.

V usage is TRBV27 and J usage is TRBJ1-6, with a possible D match to TRBD1 (6 bases). V dropped 0 bases and J dropped 7 bases, with 19 bases sitting between them. The CDR3 totals 18 residues. From germline, CDR1 is MNHEY and CDR2 SMNVEV (reference sequence). The CDR3 sequence is CASSLSGAGWGRNSPLHF. CDR3 in DNA: TGTGCCAGCAGTTTATCGGGGGCGGGGTGGGGAAGAAATTCACCCCTCCACTTT.

Of note for this clone: The sample has other DNA sequences that encode this CDR3 too. The V call is TRBV20-1, the J call TRBJ2-3, with D unclear. Trimming pared 7 bases from V and 1 base from J, leaving 3 bases between. The CDR3 covers 10 residues. CDR1 and CDR2 (germline): DFQATT, SNEGSKA (reference sequence). CDR3 amino acids: CSGGTDTQYF. The CDR3 DNA reads TGCAGTGGTGGCACAGATACGCAGTATTTT.

This chain connects TRBV19 to TRBJ2-3; a possible D gene is TRBD2 (6 bases). Per the germline V gene, CDR1 is LNHDA and CDR2 is SQIVND (reference sequence). This CDR3 is built from 13 residues. V shed 4 bases and J shed 5 bases, with 10 bases lying between them. CDR3 in DNA: TGTGCCAGTAGTAAGACGGAGGGAGATACGCAGTATTTT. This gives the protein CASSKTEGDTQYF.

The gene calls are TRBV9 and TRBJ2-5; 7 positions agree with TRBD2. Germline values: CDR1 SGDLS, CDR2 YYNGEE. This CDR3 contains 15 residues. J gave up 2 bases and V 0 bases, and 4 bases lay outside the gene matches. CDR3 amino acids: CASSVAAGLQETQYF. CDR3 nucleotides: TGTGCCAGCAGCGTAGCGGCGGGACTACAAGAGACCCAGTACTTC.

V gene TRBV6-5 combines with J gene TRBJ2-3; 9 positions match TRBD2. Germline trimming cut 2 bases from V and 5 bases from J; bases unmatched to any gene: 8. The CDR3 runs to 16 residues. From germline, CDR1 is MNHEY and CDR2 SVGAGI. The CDR3 nucleotides read TGTGCCAGCAGTTACACCCTAGCGGGAACCGGAGATACGCAGTATTTT. Protein product: CASSYTLAGTGDTQYF.